Described below is a single TCR beta chain sequence and its context. The antigen it binds to is not known. Per-nucleotide qualities are absent, and no much larger clonotype sits a single base away. The germline V gene gives CDR1 as ENHRY and CDR2 as SYGVKD. Measured from the cysteine to the phenylalanine, the CDR3 is 14 residues long. This entry keeps only the CDR3 DNA: 42 bases, framed from base 1. V is reduced by 3 bases and J by 2 bases, leaving a spacing of 8 bases between them. The sample comes from a study of shared clonotypes between healthy human individuals (dated by TCRdb to the early 2020s). For context, the study as a whole: Two women and a few men aged 18 to 49 years were included in the cohort. For each donor, CD4 naive and CD4 memory were each given three plates, CD8 naive was given two plates, and CD8 memory was given one plate. The study deeply sequenced blood TCR repertoires of five healthy adults to estimate repertoire size and the extent of clonotype sharing between individuals. Different laboratories and diverse techniques were used to prepare libraries and sequence TCR repertoires, to increase sequencing depth and limit assay-specific biases. Per donor, leukapheresis produced somewhere between about 0.94 and 9 billion PBMCs. Overall study results and their limits: Naive subsets generally had larger estimated clonotype richness than memory subsets did. Sharing across several donors was observed for around 5% of naive CD4, over 3% of naive CD8, 2% to 2.5% of memory CD4, and about 0.4% of memory CD8 clonotypes. Even with the large sequencing depth, rarefaction of the sorted-subset datasets indicated that sequencing was incomplete. Sampling was limited to blood, and TCR repertoires in tissue likely differ from TCR repertoires in blood. Because the study included only a small number of donors, the genetic and exposure-history diversity represented was limited. Pairwise subsampling led to the expectation that sequencing depth would affect the degree of clonotype sharing among donors. Clonotypes shared by all four sorted-subset donors showed higher generation probabilities than non-shared clonotypes.

CD8 naive samples consisted of CD45RO-negative cells that were positively selected for CCR7, yielding a CD45RA+CCR7+ population without TemRA cells. Healthy HIV-negative adults with no recently reported acute infections or vaccinations were included as donors. Only Caucasian adults living in Nashville, Tennessee, USA were represented among the donors. After blood collection by leukapheresis, PBMCs were isolated using Ficoll-Histopaque density gradient centrifugation and then cryopreserved in the vapor phase of liquid nitrogen. Analytical flow cytometry was used to check the purity and quantity of every magnetically sorted T cell population. From each sorted fraction, genomic DNA was isolated and quantified by UV absorbance on a Nanodrop 2000c. Using the deep immunoSEQ assay, TCR CDR3 regions were amplified from genomic DNA by multiplex PCR. Extracted genomic DNA from each cell subset was spread evenly across all wells of several immunoSEQ 96-well plates, with each plate serving as a replicate. Each replicate PCR for sorted subsets received about 200 ng genomic DNA, equal to around 32,000 T cell genomes. The purified libraries were quantified using a Qubit 3.0 fluorometer, sized with a Bioanalyzer 2100, and then quantified again using the KAPA Library Quantification kit. Each immunoSEQ 96-well plate was sequenced on its own single-read 150-cycle Illumina NextSeq 550 flow cell. Turning to the authors' computational methods: The immunoSEQ output contained only junctional sequences without quality scores, so filtering could not match that applied to full-length reads. Sequences were annotated with PyIR, a Python wrapper for IgBLAST v1.9, and V/J genes and CDR3 were assigned using IMGT germline references. Any read was removed if the V/J assignment was weak (E-value above 1e-6), the CDR3 was missing, or the read contained stop codons, out-of-frame junctions, or ambiguous translated residues. V3J clonotypes were defined by identical inferred V gene, J gene, and CDR3 amino acid sequence. The percentage overlap between two repertoires was calculated by dividing the number of shared unique clonotypes by the size of the smaller repertoire. RTK rarefaction, the Chao1 estimator, and Recon v2.1 estimates of unobserved clonotypes were used to assess repertoire richness. For all TCRbeta clonotypes obtained by the gDNA method from a few donors, generation probabilities were computed with OLGA. Drawn from immuneACCESS, this table holds only the in-frame rearrangements with V and J called that TCRdb kept. Clones are partly lost; checked studies trace under half to an unresolved V gene and leave the rest unexplained. V and J calls and clone size come straight from that table; D and trimming were deduced from the DNA. The table for this sample lists about 590,000 clones; nearly 97% of them were counted only once. The ten largest clonotypes hold 0.085% to 0.11% of the sample.

The TCR comes from a woman in her twenties or thirties in good health. Source material: naive CD8+ T cells sorted from blood. The cell subset or site label corresponds to: CD45RA+CCR7+. The receptor chain draws on TRBV10-3 and TRBJ2-1, with the D gene call left open. The CDR3 has the sequence CAISDRSPYNEQFF. DNA sequence: TGTGCCATCAGTGACAGATCCCCCTACAATGAGCAGTTCTTC.